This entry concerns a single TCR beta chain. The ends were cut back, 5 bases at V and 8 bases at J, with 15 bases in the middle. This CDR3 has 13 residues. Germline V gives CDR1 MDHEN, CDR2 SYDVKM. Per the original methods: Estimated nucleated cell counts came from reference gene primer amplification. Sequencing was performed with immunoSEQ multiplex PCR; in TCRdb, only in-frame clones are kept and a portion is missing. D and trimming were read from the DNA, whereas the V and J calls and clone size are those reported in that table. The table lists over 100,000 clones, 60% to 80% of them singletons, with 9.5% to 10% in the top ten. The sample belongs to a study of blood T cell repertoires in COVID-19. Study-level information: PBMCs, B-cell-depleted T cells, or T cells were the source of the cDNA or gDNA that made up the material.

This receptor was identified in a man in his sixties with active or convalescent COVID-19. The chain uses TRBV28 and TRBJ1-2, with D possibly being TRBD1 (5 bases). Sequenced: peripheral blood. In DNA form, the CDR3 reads TGTGCCAGCAGTCCTGAGGGACTTCTGGGCTACACCTTC. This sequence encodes CASSPEGLLGYTF.